The following is a T cell receptor beta chain sequence with its context. Clones were sequenced by immunoSEQ multiplex PCR, and TCRdb holds only the in-frame ones, with some missing. The sample carries about 240,000 clones, approximately 78% recorded once. The data were obtained in a study of blood T cell repertoires in COVID-19. Study at large: Collection of acute and convalescent COVID-19 samples took place in the United States, Italy and Spain. The cDNA or gDNA used as material had been derived from T cells, B-cell-depleted T cells, or PBMCs.

The CDR3 totals 11 residues. The germline CDR1 and CDR2 sequences are DFQATT and SNEGSKA (reference sequence). Trimming removed 3 bases at V and 3 bases at J, with 5 bases between. Sequenced input: peripheral blood. The receptor was isolated from a woman in her late teens or twenties with acute or convalescent COVID-19. The gene calls are TRBV20-1 and TRBJ1-1; D remains unclear. The DNA of the CDR3 is TGCAGTGCTAGGGGAGACACTGAAGCTTTCTTT. As protein: CSARGDTEAFF.